This TCR beta chain comes out of a study of response to subunit inactivated influenza vaccine. This clonotype came up many times. V dropped 4 bases and J dropped 3 bases, with 14 bases sitting between them. Germline lookup yields CDR1 SQVTM and CDR2 ANQGSEA. There are 14 residues in the CDR3. TCRdb re-derived calls from the RT-PCR reads in MiXCR, one entry per CDR3 protein. The profile shows fewer than 800,000 distinct CDR3 sequences, 15% to 18% of them singletons. This specimen consisted of PBMCs from blood, obtained about 11 days after vaccination. The gene calls are TRBV29-1 and TRBJ2-3, with D tentatively TRBD1 (5 bases). The clonotype was recovered from a man aged 45-65 years who received an inactivated influenza vaccine. The CDR3 DNA follows: TGCAGCGTTGTTGCGCAGGGTGGAACAGATACGCAGTATTTT. Residues: CSVVAQGGTDTQYF.